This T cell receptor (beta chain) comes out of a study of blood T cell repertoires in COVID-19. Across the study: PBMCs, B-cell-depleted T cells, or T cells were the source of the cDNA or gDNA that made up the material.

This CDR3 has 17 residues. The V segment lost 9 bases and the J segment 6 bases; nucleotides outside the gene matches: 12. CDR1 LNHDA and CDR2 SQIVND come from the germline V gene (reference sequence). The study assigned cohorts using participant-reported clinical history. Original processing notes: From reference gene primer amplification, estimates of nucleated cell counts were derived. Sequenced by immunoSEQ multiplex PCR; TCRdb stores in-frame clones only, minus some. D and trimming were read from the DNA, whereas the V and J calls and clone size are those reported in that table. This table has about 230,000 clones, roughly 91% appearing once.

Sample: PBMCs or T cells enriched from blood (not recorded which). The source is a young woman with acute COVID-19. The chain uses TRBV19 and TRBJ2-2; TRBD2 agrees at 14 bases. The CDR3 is CASRPAGTSGSSGELFF. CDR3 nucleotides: TGTGCCAGCCGCCCGGCAGGGACTAGCGGGAGTTCCGGGGAGCTGTTTTTT.